The next 4 T cell receptor beta chains were all read from a single sample in a study of T-cell reconstitution after alpha-beta-depleted transplantation in children. It was with unique molecular identifiers that the TCRbeta library was prepared. MiXCR, run by TCRdb on the PCR reads, gives a single entry per CDR3 protein. This sample yields 140,000 to 150,000 distinct CDR3 sequences, of which 8.8% are seen a single time; 15% to 20% belongs to the top ten. The sequences come from PBMCs, mostly from graft donor cells, collected 180 days after TCRalphabeta/CD19-depleted stem cell transplant. The receptors originated from a female patient aged 2-10 years who had a stem cell transplant for congenital amegakaryocytic thrombocytopenia, so the T cells may come from the graft donor.

This clonotype was detected only a few times. The rearrangement links TRBV20-1 to TRBJ2-5; D possibly corresponds to TRBD2 (6 bases). The V gene's germline CDR1 is DFQATT and CDR2 SNEGSKA (reference sequence). Deletions cut 6 bases from V and 4 bases from J, with 15 bases between. This CDR3 comprises 13 residues. This CDR3 reads CSAPLNGRETQYF. The CDR3 DNA follows: TGCAGTGCCCCACTTAACGGGAGAGAGACCCAGTACTTC.

This clonotype was detected many times. V gene TRBV12-3 or TRBV12-4 combines with J gene TRBJ2-1; TRBD2 might be the D (5 bases). Trimming left V 3 bases short and J 1 base short, with 7 bases between. The CDR3 extends over 14 amino acids. The CDR3 is CASSFTGSYNEQFF. The CDR3 bases are TGTGCCAGCAGTTTTACGGGGTCCTACAATGAGCAGTTCTTC.

This clonotype was recorded at least ten times. The chain carries TRBV6-1 and TRBJ1-5; unclear D gene. CDR1 is MNHNS and CDR2 is SASEGT in the germline V gene. The V and J ends lost 5 bases and 3 bases respectively, with 20 bases between them. The CDR3 is made up of 17 amino acids. The CDR3 coding sequence is TGTGCCAGCAGTATCGGCGGTTCAATCGGGTTCAATCAGCCCCAGCATTTT. Its protein product is CASSIGGSIGFNQPQHF.

This clonotype was detected many times. The V and J genes are TRBV28 and TRBJ2-5; D not certain. CDR1 and CDR2 (germline): MDHEN, SYDVKM. Trimming stripped 4 bases from V and 7 bases from J, with 13 bases between. There are 13 residues in the CDR3. CDR3 in DNA: TGTGCCAGCAGTTACGAAGCTATTGGGACCCAGTACTTC. Translating it yields CASSYEAIGTQYF.